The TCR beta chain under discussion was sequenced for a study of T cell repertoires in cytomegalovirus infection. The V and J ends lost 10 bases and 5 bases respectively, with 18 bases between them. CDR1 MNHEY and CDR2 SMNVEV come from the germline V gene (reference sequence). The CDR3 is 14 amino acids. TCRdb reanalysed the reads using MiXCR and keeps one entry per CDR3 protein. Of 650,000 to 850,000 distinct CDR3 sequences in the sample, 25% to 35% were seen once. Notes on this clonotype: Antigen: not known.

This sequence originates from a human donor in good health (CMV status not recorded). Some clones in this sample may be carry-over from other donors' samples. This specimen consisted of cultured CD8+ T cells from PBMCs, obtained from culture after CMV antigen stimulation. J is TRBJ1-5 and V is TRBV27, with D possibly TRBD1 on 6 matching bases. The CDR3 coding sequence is TGTGCCAACAATCCCGGCGGGGGCCATCAGCCCCAGCATTTT. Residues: CANNPGGGHQPQHF.